This is a list of T cell receptor beta chains from one sample in a study of shared clonotypes between healthy human individuals. Sequenced by immunoSEQ multiplex PCR; TCRdb stores in-frame clones only, minus some. The table records about 490,000 clones, 76% of them present only once. Sequenced: PBMCs. The receptor set was obtained from a woman between 40 and 50 years old in good health. Some clones in this sample may be carry-over from other donors' samples. CDR3s include the opening cysteine and the closing phenylalanine or tryptophan. D genes are given only for firm matches. The listing skips clone size in some rows; elsewhere it reads once, few, many or a size class.

V: TRBV28; length: 16; size: -; J: TRBJ1-2; D: TRBD1; DNA: TGTGCCAGCAGTCCCTCCGGGACAGACGCTAACTATGGCTACACCTTC; CDR3: CASSPSGTDANYGYTF
V: TRBV4-2; length: 17; size: once; J: TRBJ2-5; D: TRBD2; DNA: TGTGCCAGCAGCCACGGGGGTAGCGGGAGCCTTCAAGAGACCCAGTACTTC; CDR3: CASSHGGSGSLQETQYF
V: TRBV7-2; length: 12; size: -; J: TRBJ1-1; D: -; DNA: TGTGCCAGCAGCTTAGCCGCAGCTGAAGCTTTCTTT; CDR3: CASSLAAAEAFF
V: TRBV10-2; length: 15; size: -; J: TRBJ2-3; D: TRBD2; DNA: TGCGCCAGCACGGTGGGGCAGCGGGAACCCCTAACGCAGTATTTT; CDR3: CASTVGQREPLTQYF
V: TRBV5-4; length: 17; size: -; J: TRBJ2-1; D: TRBD1; DNA: TGTGCCAGCAGCTTGGGAGGACAGGGGTACGCCGACAATGAGCAGTTCTTC; CDR3: CASSLGGQGYADNEQFF
V: TRBV7-9; length: 13; size: -; J: TRBJ1-4; D: -; DNA: TGTGCCAGCAGCTTAGTAGTAGAGGAAAAACTGTTTTTT; CDR3: CASSLVVEEKLFF
V: TRBV4-1; length: 14; size: -; J: TRBJ2-3; D: TRBD2; DNA: TGCGCCAGCAGCCAAGCCCGGGGCGGGAGGGCCAAGTATTTT; CDR3: CASSQARGGRAKYF
V: TRBV28; length: 17; size: -; J: TRBJ2-2; D: -; DNA: TGTGCCAGCAGTTTATTCCTGGGGCAGACTAACACCGGGGAGCTGTTTTTT; CDR3: CASSLFLGQTNTGELFF
V: TRBV9; length: 16; size: many; J: TRBJ2-2; D: TRBD2; DNA: TGTGCCAGCAGAGGAGGAGGACTAGCGGGAGCTGGGGAGCTGTTTTTT; CDR3: CASRGGGLAGAGELFF
V: TRBV11-2; length: 15; size: many; J: TRBJ2-7; D: TRBD2; DNA: TGTGCCAGCAGCTTTCAGACCGGGACTAGGAACGAGCAGTACTTC; CDR3: CASSFQTGTRNEQYF
V: TRBV19; length: 16; size: -; J: TRBJ1-1; D: -; DNA: TGTGCCAGTAGTATAGAGGTCGGCACTATGAACACTGAAGCTTTCTTT; CDR3: CASSIEVGTMNTEAFF
V: TRBV5-1; length: 15; size: -; J: TRBJ2-5; D: TRBD2; DNA: TGCGCCAGCAGCTTGGGAGCGGGAGGGGAAGAGACCCAGTACTTC; CDR3: CASSLGAGGEETQYF
V: TRBV30; length: 14; size: -; J: TRBJ1-2; D: TRBD1; DNA: TGTGCCTGGAAAATACAGGGGGCGCAGGAGGGCTACACCTTC; CDR3: CAWKIQGAQEGYTF
V: TRBV18; length: 14; size: -; J: TRBJ2-7; D: TRBD1; DNA: TGTGCCAGCTCGCCCGGGACAGGGGTCTACGAGCAGTACTTC; CDR3: CASSPGTGVYEQYF
V: TRBV27; length: 15; size: few; J: TRBJ1-1; D: -; DNA: TGTGCCAGCAGTTTATCATGGGGCTTCAACACTGAAGCTTTCTTT; CDR3: CASSLSWGFNTEAFF
V: TRBV10-3; length: 13; size: once; J: TRBJ2-1; D: -; DNA: TGTGCCATCAGTGAGGGGTTTTCGAATGAGCAGTTCTTC; CDR3: CAISEGFSNEQFF
V: TRBV4-1; length: 13; size: few; J: TRBJ2-3; D: -; DNA: TGCGCCAGCAGCCAAGAGGGGGCGTATACGCAGTATTTT; CDR3: CASSQEGAYTQYF
V: TRBV30; length: 14; size: -; J: TRBJ2-7; D: -; DNA: TGTGCCTGGAGCGCCCCTCGACAGATCTACGAGCAGTACTTC; CDR3: CAWSAPRQIYEQYF
V: TRBV7-4; length: 15; size: -; J: TRBJ1-3; D: TRBD1; DNA: TGTGCCAGCAGACCATCGACAGGGGCTGGAAACACCATATATTTT; CDR3: CASRPSTGAGNTIYF
V: TRBV4-1; length: 13; size: -; J: TRBJ1-2; D: -; DNA: TGCGCCAGCAGCCAAGAGACCTACTATGGCTACACCTTC; CDR3: CASSQETYYGYTF
V: TRBV6-1; length: 13; size: -; J: TRBJ1-1; D: -; DNA: TGTGCCAGCAGTGAACGGGGGGGCACTGAAGCTTTCTTT; CDR3: CASSERGGTEAFF
V: TRBV10-3; length: 13; size: -; J: TRBJ2-7; D: -; DNA: TGTGCCGTTAGGAAGGCCTCGGGCCACGAGCAGTACTTC; CDR3: CAVRKASGHEQYF
V: TRBV5-1; length: 15; size: few; J: TRBJ2-7; D: -; DNA: TGCGCCAGCAGCTTGGGCGCAGCCCTGGGGAACGAGCAGTACTTC; CDR3: CASSLGAALGNEQYF
V: TRBV5-1; length: 16; size: few; J: TRBJ1-1; D: -; DNA: TGCGCCAGCAGCTTGGCCCTCGCAGGGAGTTTCACTGAAGCTTTCTTT; CDR3: CASSLALAGSFTEAFF
V: TRBV2; length: 12; size: few; J: TRBJ2-7; D: -; DNA: TGTGCCAGCAGTGTGTCTATCTACGAGCAGTACTTC; CDR3: CASSVSIYEQYF
V: TRBV7-8; length: 16; size: -; J: TRBJ2-7; D: TRBD2; DNA: TGTGCCAGCAGCCCATTAGCGGGACCCACCGGGGGAGAGCAGTACTTC; CDR3: CASSPLAGPTGGEQYF
V: TRBV28; length: 17; size: -; J: TRBJ2-2; D: TRBD2; DNA: TGTGCCAGCAGCCGGACAGTAGCGGGAGAGGTCACCGGGGAGCTGTTTTTT; CDR3: CASSRTVAGEVTGELFF
V: TRBV7-7; length: 16; size: -; J: TRBJ2-3; D: -; DNA: TGTGCCAGCAATCCGTCGGCGGGGGCCAGCACAGATACGCAGTATTTT; CDR3: CASNPSAGASTDTQYF
V: TRBV18; length: 14; size: -; J: TRBJ2-7; D: TRBD1; DNA: TGTGCCAGCTCACAAGGGAGGGACAGGGGTGAGCAGTACTTC; CDR3: CASSQGRDRGEQYF
V: TRBV5-1; length: 13; size: -; J: TRBJ2-7; D: TRBD2; DNA: TGCGCCAGCAGCTCGGGAGGTTTCTACGAGCAGTACTTC; CDR3: CASSSGGFYEQYF
V: TRBV5-1; length: 19; size: -; J: TRBJ2-3; D: -; DNA: TGCGCCAGCAGCTTACTAACCCCAGCAGATACCGGGGGCACAGATACGCAGTATTTT; CDR3: CASSLLTPADTGGTDTQYF
V: TRBV5-1; length: 17; size: -; J: TRBJ2-6; D: -; DNA: TGCGCCAGCAGCTTATGGACAGGGAGGGCTGGGGCCAACGTCCTGACTTTC; CDR3: CASSLWTGRAGANVLTF
V: TRBV30; length: 18; size: -; J: TRBJ2-2; D: TRBD2; DNA: TGTGCCTGGAGTGGCCTTCGGACTAGCGGGTGGAACACCGGGGAGCTGTTTTTT; CDR3: CAWSGLRTSGWNTGELFF
V: TRBV7-5; length: 15; size: few; J: TRBJ1-1; D: -; DNA: TGTGCCAGAAGCGAGCAGGGGTGCATGAGCACTGAAGCTTTCTTT; CDR3: CARSEQGCMSTEAFF
V: TRBV5-6; length: 13; size: -; J: TRBJ2-7; D: TRBD2; DNA: TGTGCCACCAGTAGCGGGAATTTATACGAGCAGTACTTC; CDR3: CATSSGNLYEQYF
V: TRBV10-3; length: 14; size: -; J: TRBJ2-5; D: TRBD1; DNA: TGTGCCACCACAACCGGGACAGGTCAAGAGACCCAGTACTTC; CDR3: CATTTGTGQETQYF
V: TRBV30; length: 15; size: few; J: TRBJ1-3; D: TRBD1; DNA: TGTGCCTGGAGTTCCGGGACAGTCTCTGGAAACACCATATATTTT; CDR3: CAWSSGTVSGNTIYF
V: TRBV28; length: 14; size: once; J: TRBJ1-5; D: -; DNA: TGTGCCAGCAGTTCCCAGGAATTCAATCAGCCCCAGCATTTT; CDR3: CASSSQEFNQPQHF
V: TRBV5-1; length: 14; size: -; J: TRBJ2-7; D: -; DNA: TGCGCCAGCAGCCAAACAGGTGCCAGGGACGAGCAGTACTTC; CDR3: CASSQTGARDEQYF
V: TRBV6-6; length: 13; size: -; J: TRBJ2-7; D: -; DNA: TGTGCCAGCAGTCCTCGACTCCTGACCGAGCAGTACTTC; CDR3: CASSPRLLTEQYF
V: TRBV7-9; length: 14; size: -; J: TRBJ2-7; D: -; DNA: TGTGCCAGCAGCCGGACAGAGAGCTCCTACGAGCAGTACTTC; CDR3: CASSRTESSYEQYF
V: TRBV11-2; length: 14; size: -; J: TRBJ2-5; D: TRBD2; DNA: TGTGCCAGCAGCTTAGGCGGGGGGCGAGAGACCCAGTACTTC; CDR3: CASSLGGGRETQYF
V: TRBV18; length: 13; size: many; J: TRBJ1-1; D: TRBD1; DNA: TGTGCCAGCTCACCTAGACAGGGGGTTGAAGCTTTCTTT; CDR3: CASSPRQGVEAFF
V: TRBV18; length: 16; size: -; J: TRBJ2-1; D: TRBD2; DNA: TGTGCCAGCTCAAGGGTAGCGGGAGGGCCTTCCCATGAGCAGTTCTTC; CDR3: CASSRVAGGPSHEQFF
V: TRBV7-9; length: 14; size: few; J: TRBJ2-3; D: -; DNA: TGTGCCAGCAGCTTAAAGCGGAGCACAGATACGCAGTATTTT; CDR3: CASSLKRSTDTQYF
V: TRBV5-1; length: 13; size: -; J: TRBJ2-5; D: -; DNA: TGCGCCAGCAGCTTGGAGGCCACAGAGACCCAGTACTTC; CDR3: CASSLEATETQYF
V: TRBV7-2; length: 16; size: many; J: TRBJ2-1; D: TRBD1; DNA: TGTGCCAGCAGCCCTCAGACAGGGAAGAAGTTCGATGAGCAGTTCTTC; CDR3: CASSPQTGKKFDEQFF
V: TRBV29-1; length: 16; size: -; J: TRBJ1-4; D: -; DNA: TGCAGCGTTGAGGACAGCCGTATGGGTCAGGGTGAAAAACTGTTTTTT; CDR3: CSVEDSRMGQGEKLFF
V: TRBV5-5; length: 16; size: once; J: TRBJ1-4; D: TRBD1; DNA: TGTGCCAGCAGCTTGTTACCGGGACAGGCTAATGAAAAACTGTTTTTT; CDR3: CASSLLPGQANEKLFF
V: TRBV25-1; length: 13; size: -; J: TRBJ1-6; D: -; DNA: TGTGCCAGCAGTGAGGACATCCCGGGACCCCTCCACTTT; CDR3: CASSEDIPGPLHF
V: TRBV7-2; length: 17; size: many; J: TRBJ2-1; D: -; DNA: TGTGCCAGCAGGGGACGTGGGACTGCACACTCCTACAATGAGCAGTTCTTC; CDR3: CASRGRGTAHSYNEQFF
V: TRBV30; length: 15; size: many; J: TRBJ1-5; D: TRBD1; DNA: TGTGCCTGGAGGGCGACAGGGGCAGGAAATCAGCCCCAGCATTTT; CDR3: CAWRATGAGNQPQHF